These 2 T cell receptor beta chains originate from one sample sequenced in a study of response to subunit inactivated influenza vaccine. One entry per CDR3 protein, called by TCRdb with MiXCR from the RT-PCR reads. In the table there are hundreds of thousands of distinct CDR3 sequences, more than 15% of which are singletons. The source was CD4+ T cells sorted from PBMCs, collected less than 25 months after vaccination. The receptors were gathered from a man aged 50-75 years who received an inactivated influenza vaccine.

The CDR3 DNA reads as TGTGCCAGCAGCTTATTCTGGAACACTGAAGCTTTCTTT. The encoded protein is CASSLFWNTEAFF. This chain joins TRBV11-2 and TRBJ1-1; D gene unclear. Germline CDR1 reads SGHAT; CDR2 reads FQNNGV. V was clipped by 2 bases and J by 1 base, with 5 bases between them. CDR3 length: 13 amino acids.

This clonotype was recorded only once. The rearrangement links TRBV11-1 to TRBJ2-5, with 9 bases that match TRBD1. V was clipped by 5 bases and J by 4 bases; unmatched bases: 5. CDR3 length: 14 amino acids. Germline values: CDR1 SGHAT, CDR2 FQDESV (reference sequence). In DNA, the CDR3 is TGTGCCAGCAGCCAAGGACAGGGGACAGAGACCCAGTACTTC. Residues: CASSQGQGTETQYF.